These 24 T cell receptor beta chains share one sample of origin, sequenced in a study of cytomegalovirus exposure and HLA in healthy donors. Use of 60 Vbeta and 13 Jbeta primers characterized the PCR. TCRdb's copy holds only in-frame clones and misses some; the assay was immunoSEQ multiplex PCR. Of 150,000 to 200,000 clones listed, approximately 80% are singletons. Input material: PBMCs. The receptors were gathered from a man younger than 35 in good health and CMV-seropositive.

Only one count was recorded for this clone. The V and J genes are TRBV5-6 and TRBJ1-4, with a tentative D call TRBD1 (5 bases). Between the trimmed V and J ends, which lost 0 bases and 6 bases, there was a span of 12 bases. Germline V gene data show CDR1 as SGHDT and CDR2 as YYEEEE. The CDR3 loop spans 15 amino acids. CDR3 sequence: CASSLGGRIYEKLFF. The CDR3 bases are TGTGCCAGCAGCTTGGGGGGCAGGATTTATGAAAAACTGTTTTTT.

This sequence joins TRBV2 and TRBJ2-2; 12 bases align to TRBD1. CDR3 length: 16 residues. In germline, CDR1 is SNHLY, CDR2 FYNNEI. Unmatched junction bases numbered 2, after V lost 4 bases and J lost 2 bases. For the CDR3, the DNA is TGTGCCAGCAGTGCCGGGACAGGGGGCAACACCGGGGAGCTGTTTTTT. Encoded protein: CASSAGTGGNTGELFF.

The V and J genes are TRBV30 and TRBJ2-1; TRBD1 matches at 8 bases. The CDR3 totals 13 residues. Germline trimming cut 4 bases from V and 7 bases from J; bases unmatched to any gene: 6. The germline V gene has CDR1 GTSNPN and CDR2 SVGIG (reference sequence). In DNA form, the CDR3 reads TGTGCCTGGAATGGACAGGGTTTGAATGAGCAGTTCTTC. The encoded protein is CAWNGQGLNEQFF.

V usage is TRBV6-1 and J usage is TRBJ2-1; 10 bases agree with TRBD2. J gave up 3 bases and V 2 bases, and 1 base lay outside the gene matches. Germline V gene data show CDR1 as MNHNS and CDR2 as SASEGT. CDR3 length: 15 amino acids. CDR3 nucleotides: TGTGCCAGCAGTGAAACTAGCGGGAACTACAATGAGCAGTTCTTC. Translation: CASSETSGNYNEQFF.

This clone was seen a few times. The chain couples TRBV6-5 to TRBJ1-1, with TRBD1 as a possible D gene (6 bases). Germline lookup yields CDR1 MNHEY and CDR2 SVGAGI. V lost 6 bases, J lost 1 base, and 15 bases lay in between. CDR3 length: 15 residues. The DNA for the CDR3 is TGTGCCAGCAGCCGCGGGGGGGCCGGGAACACTGAAGCTTTCTTT. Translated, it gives CASSRGGAGNTEAFF.

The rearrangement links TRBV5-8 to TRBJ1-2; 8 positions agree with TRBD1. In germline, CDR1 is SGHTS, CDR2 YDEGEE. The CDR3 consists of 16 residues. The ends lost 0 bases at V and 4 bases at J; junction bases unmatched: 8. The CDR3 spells CASSLDGPGGFYGYTF. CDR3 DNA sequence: TGTGCCAGCAGCTTGGATGGGCCAGGGGGCTTCTATGGCTACACCTTC.

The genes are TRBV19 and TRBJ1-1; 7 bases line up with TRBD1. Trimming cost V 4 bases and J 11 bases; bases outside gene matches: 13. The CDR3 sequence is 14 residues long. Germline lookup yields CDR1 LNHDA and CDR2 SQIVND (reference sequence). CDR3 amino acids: CASSKDGTAGEAFF. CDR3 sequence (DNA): TGTGCCAGTAGTAAAGACGGGACAGCGGGAGAGGCTTTCTTT.

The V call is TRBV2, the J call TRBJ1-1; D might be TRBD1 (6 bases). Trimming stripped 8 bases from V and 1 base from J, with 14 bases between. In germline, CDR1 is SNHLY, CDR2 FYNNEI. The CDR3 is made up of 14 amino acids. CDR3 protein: CASARVQGNTEAFF. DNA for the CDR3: TGTGCCAGCGCGCGCGTACAGGGGAACACTGAAGCTTTCTTT.

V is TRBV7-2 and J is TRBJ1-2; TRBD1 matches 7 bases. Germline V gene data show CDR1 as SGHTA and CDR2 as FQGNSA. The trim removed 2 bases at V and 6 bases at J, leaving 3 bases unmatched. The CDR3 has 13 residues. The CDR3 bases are TGTGCCAGCAGCTTATGGCAGGGGGATGGCTACACCTTC. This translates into CASSLWQGDGYTF.

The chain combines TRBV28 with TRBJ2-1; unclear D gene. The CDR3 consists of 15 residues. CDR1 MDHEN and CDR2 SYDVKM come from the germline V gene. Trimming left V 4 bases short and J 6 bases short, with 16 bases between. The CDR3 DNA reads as TGTGCCAGCAGTTATGGTAGTCTGGGCAGCAATGAGCAGTTCTTC. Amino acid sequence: CASSYGSLGSNEQFF.

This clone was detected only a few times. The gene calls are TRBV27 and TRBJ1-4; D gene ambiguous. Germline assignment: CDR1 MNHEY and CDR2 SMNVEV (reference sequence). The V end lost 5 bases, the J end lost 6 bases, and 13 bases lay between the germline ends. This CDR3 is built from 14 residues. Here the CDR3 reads CASSRTPRDEKLFF. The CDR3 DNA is TGTGCCAGCAGTCGGACTCCACGGGATGAAAAACTGTTTTTT. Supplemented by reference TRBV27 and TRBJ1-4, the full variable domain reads EAQVTQNPRYLITVTGKKLTVTCSQNMNHEYMSWYRQDPGLGLRQIYYSMNVEVTDKGDVPEGYKVSRKEKRNFPLILESPSPNQTSLYFCASSRTPRDEKLFFGSGTQLSVL.

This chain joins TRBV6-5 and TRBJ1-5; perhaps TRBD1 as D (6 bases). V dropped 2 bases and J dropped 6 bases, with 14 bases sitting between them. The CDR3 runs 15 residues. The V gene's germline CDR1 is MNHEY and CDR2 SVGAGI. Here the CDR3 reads CASSYRAGAGQPQHF. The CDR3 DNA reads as TGTGCCAGCAGTTACCGGGCAGGGGCGGGTCAGCCCCAGCATTTT.

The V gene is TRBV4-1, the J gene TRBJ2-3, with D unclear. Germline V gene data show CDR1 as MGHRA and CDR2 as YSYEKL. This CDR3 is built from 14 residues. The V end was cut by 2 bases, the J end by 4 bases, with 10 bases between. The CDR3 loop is CASSQQAIADTQYF. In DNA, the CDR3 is TGCGCCAGCAGCCAACAGGCTATAGCAGATACGCAGTATTTT.

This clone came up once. The CDR3 sequence is CASSLGHLKKVDIQYF. CDR3 coding DNA: TGTGCCAGCAGCCTGGGACATCTCAAAAAGGTGGACATTCAGTACTTC. The rearrangement joins TRBV13 to TRBJ2-4; possible D gene TRBD1, 6 bases. Deletions cut 5 bases from V and 8 bases from J, with 22 bases between. The length of the CDR3 is 16 residues. The V gene's germline CDR1 is PRHDT and CDR2 FYEKMQ (reference sequence).

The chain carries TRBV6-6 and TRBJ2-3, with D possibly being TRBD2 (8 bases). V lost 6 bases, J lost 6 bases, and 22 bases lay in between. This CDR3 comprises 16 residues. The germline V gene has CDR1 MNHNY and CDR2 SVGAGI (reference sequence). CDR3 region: CASSPSLREGADTQYF. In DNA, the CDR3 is TGTGCCAGCAGCCCCTCCCTACGGGAGGGGGCGGATACGCAGTATTTT.

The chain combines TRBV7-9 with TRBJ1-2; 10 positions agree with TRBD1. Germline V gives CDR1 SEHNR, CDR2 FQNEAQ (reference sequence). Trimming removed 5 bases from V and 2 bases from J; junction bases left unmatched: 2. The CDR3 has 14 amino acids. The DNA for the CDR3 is TGTGCCAGCAGCGTGGGACAGGGGAACTATGGCTACACCTTC. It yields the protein CASSVGQGNYGYTF.

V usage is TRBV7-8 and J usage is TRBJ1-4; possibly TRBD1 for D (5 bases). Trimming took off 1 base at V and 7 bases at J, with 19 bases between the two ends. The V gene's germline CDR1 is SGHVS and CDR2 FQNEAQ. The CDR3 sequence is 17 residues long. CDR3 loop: CASSLGGRSGGSEKLFF. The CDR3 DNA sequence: TGTGCCAGCAGCTTAGGTGGTAGGAGCGGGGGTTCTGAAAAACTGTTTTTT.

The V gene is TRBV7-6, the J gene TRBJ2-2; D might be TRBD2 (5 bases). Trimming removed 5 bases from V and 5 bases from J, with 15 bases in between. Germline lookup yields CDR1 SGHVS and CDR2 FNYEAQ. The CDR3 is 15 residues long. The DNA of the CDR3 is TGTGCCAGCAGCCCGAGAGGCCCGGGGACCGGGGAGCTGTTTTTT. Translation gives CASSPRGPGTGELFF.

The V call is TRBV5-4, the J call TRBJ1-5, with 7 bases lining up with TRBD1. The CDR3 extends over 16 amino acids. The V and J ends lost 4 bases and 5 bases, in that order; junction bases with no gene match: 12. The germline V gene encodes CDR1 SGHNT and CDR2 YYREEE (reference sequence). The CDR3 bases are TGTGCCAGCAGCGGGCAACAGGGGATGATCGATCAGCCCCAGCATTTT. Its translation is CASSGQQGMIDQPQHF.

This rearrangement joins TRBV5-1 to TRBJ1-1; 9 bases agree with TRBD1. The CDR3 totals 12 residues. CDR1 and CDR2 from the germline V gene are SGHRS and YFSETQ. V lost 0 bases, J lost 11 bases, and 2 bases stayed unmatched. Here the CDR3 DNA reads TGCGCCAGCAGCTTGGCCGGGACAGGGGCTTTCTTT. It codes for CASSLAGTGAFF.

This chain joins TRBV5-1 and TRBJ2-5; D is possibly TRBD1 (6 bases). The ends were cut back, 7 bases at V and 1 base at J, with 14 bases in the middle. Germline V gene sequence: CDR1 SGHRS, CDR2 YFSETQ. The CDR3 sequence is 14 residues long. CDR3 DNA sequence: TGCGCCAGCTCCCGAACGGACAGCCAAGAGACCCAGTACTTC. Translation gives CASSRTDSQETQYF.

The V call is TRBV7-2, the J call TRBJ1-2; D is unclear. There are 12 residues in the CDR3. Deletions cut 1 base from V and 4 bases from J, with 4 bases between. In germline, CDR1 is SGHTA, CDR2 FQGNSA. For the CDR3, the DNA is TGTGCCAGCAGCTTAGACAGCTATGGCTACACCTTC. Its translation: CASSLDSYGYTF.

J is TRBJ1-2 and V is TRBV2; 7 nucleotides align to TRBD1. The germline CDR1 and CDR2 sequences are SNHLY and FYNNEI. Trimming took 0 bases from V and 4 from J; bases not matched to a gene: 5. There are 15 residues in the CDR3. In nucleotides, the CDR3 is TGTGCCAGCAGTGAAGCGCAGGCAGGGGGCTATGGCTACACCTTC. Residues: CASSEAQAGGYGYTF. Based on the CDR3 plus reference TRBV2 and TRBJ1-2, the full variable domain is EPEVTQTPSHQVTQMGQEVILRCVPISNHLYFYWYRQILGQKVEFLVSFYNNEISEKSEIFDDQFSVERPDGSNFTLKIRSTKLEDSAMYFCASSEAQAGGYGYTFGSGTRLTVV.

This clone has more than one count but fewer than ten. The DNA for the CDR3 is TGTGCCAGCAGTGTTGAGGGTGGGGCCAACGTCCTGACTTTC. Its translation is CASSVEGGANVLTF. The rearrangement links TRBV6-4 to TRBJ2-6, with D perhaps matching TRBD2 (5 bases). Deletions cut 4 bases from V and 3 bases from J, with 7 bases between. The CDR3 runs to 14 residues. Germline CDR1 MRHNA, CDR2 SNTAGT.